The clone carrying this T cell receptor beta chain was counted ten times or more. Its specificity is unknown. Using its own MiXCR run on the multiplex PCR reads, TCRdb lists one record per CDR3 protein. The data hold around 130,000 distinct CDR3 sequences, with 30% to 35% observed a single time. The sample originates from a study of breast tumors, draining lymph nodes, adjacent tissues. Study conclusions and caveats: Tumors had less TCR diversity than lymph nodes, more than nontumor tissue.

Breast cancer patients provided tissue from their axillary draining lymph nodes. Specimen: axillary lymph node tissue. This clonotype was sampled from a female donor with breast cancer. Some clones in this sample may be carry-over from other donors' samples.

The CDR3 DNA reads as TGTGCCAGCAGCCAAACAGATGGACAGTCGAACTATGGCTACACCTTC. Its protein product is CASSQTDGQSNYGYTF. This sequence joins TRBV4-2 and TRBJ1-2, with a possible D match to TRBD1 (6 bases). Germline V CDR1 and CDR2: LGHNA, YNFKEQ. V gave up 2 bases and J gave up 2 bases, with 15 bases separating them. The CDR3 length is 16 residues.